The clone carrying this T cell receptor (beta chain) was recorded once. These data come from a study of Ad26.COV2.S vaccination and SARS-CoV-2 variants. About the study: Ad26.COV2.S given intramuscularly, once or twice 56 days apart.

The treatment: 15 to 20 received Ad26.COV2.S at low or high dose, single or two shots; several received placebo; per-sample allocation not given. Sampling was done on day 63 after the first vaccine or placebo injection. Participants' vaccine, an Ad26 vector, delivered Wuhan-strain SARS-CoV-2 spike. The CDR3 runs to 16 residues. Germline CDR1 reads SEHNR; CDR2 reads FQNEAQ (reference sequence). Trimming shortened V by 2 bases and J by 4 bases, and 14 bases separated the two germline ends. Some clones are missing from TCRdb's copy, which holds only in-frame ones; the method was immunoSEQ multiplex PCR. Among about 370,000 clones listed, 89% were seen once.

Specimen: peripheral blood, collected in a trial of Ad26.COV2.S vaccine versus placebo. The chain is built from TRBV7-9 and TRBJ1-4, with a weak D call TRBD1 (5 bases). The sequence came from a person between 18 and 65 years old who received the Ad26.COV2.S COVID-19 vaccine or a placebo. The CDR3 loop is CASSLLGAGGNEKLFF. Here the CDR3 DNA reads TGTGCCAGCAGCTTACTCGGAGCGGGGGGTAATGAAAAACTGTTTTTT.